The rows below give T cell receptor beta chains drawn from one sample of a study of brain T cells in children with intractable seizures. Data came from immunoSEQ multiplex PCR; TCRdb stores just in-frame clones and leaves some out. The sample includes 300,000 to 400,000 clones, about 93% of them seen just once. Specimen: peripheral blood, collected roughly 5 months after surgery. Receptor source: a boy in the first two years of life with tuberous sclerosis and intractable seizures. Each CDR3 is given with its conserved first and last residue. D genes are given only for firm matches. Not every row has a clone size; where given, it reads once, few, many or a size class.

v_call	clone_size	j_call	d_call	cdr3_aa	cdr3_nt
TRBV15	-	TRBJ2-7	-	CATSRNVGRGGFDYEQYF	TGTGCCACCAGCAGAAACGTGGGGCGTGGAGGCTTTGATTACGAGCAGTACTTC
TRBV7-3	-	TRBJ2-1	-	CASSLSGGNNEQFF	TGTGCCAGCAGCTTAAGCGGCGGGAACAATGAGCAGTTCTTC
TRBV4-1	-	TRBJ1-2	-	CASSQDAREVGYTF	TGCGCCAGCAGCCAAGATGCCAGGGAGGTTGGCTACACCTTC
TRBV18	-	TRBJ1-5	TRBD1	CASSPPDRVGQPQHF	TGTGCCAGCTCACCACCGGACAGGGTGGGGCAGCCCCAGCATTTT
TRBV10-3	-	TRBJ1-1	-	CAISQGTTEAFF	TGTGCCATCAGCCAGGGGACCACTGAAGCTTTCTTT
TRBV7-8	once	TRBJ1-3	TRBD1	CASSTTGAGNTIYF	TGTGCCAGCAGCACTACAGGGGCTGGAAACACCATATATTTT
TRBV7-9	-	TRBJ1-2	-	CASSNPGQSLGYGYTF	TGTGCCAGCAGTAATCCTGGACAGTCCCTTGGCTATGGCTACACCTTC
TRBV5-4	-	TRBJ1-5	-	CASSLGGGAFNQPQHF	TGTGCCAGCAGCTTGGGGGGTGGTGCGTTTAATCAGCCCCAGCATTTT
TRBV7-9	-	TRBJ2-7	TRBD2	CASSFGVAGTYEQYF	TGTGCCAGCAGCTTCGGTGTAGCGGGAACCTACGAGCAGTACTTC
TRBV7-9	-	TRBJ1-1	TRBD1	CASSFGDRDNTEAFF	TGTGCCAGCAGCTTTGGGGACAGGGACAACACTGAAGCTTTCTTT
TRBV6-5	-	TRBJ2-5	TRBD1	CASRIQQGFGETQYF	TGTGCCAGCAGAATCCAACAGGGGTTCGGAGAGACCCAGTACTTC
TRBV20-1	once	TRBJ2-7	-	CSAITGYEQYF	TGCAGTGCCATAACAGGGTACGAGCAGTACTTC
TRBV29-1	-	TRBJ2-1	-	CSVDWGERVNEQFF	TGCAGCGTTGACTGGGGGGAGAGGGTAAATGAGCAGTTCTTC
TRBV5-6	-	TRBJ1-5	TRBD1	CASSETGNQPQHF	TGTGCCAGCAGCGAGACAGGGAATCAGCCCCAGCATTTT
TRBV14	-	TRBJ2-7	-	CASSQGIIRWEALYEQYF	TGTGCCAGCAGCCAAGGTATAATTCGGTGGGAGGCCCTCTACGAGCAGTACTTC
TRBV11-2	-	TRBJ2-3	-	CASSLEVGTDTQYF	TGTGCCAGCAGCTTGGAGGTGGGCACAGATACGCAGTATTTT
TRBV10-3	-	TRBJ1-2	TRBD1	CAVDRGEGYTF	TGTGCCGTCGACAGGGGAGAAGGCTACACCTTC
TRBV30	-	TRBJ1-2	TRBD1	CAWSPRQGGYGYTF	TGTGCCTGGAGCCCAAGACAGGGGGGATATGGCTACACCTTC
TRBV12-3/TRBV12-4	-	TRBJ1-4	-	CASSNNREKLFF	TGTGCCAGCAGTAATAACCGGGAAAAACTGTTTTTT
TRBV9	-	TRBJ1-6	TRBD1	CASSGTGDNSPLHF	TGTGCCAGCAGCGGGACAGGGGATAATTCACCCCTCCACTTT
TRBV3-1/TRBV3-2	-	TRBJ1-2	-	CASSQDRVIYGYTF	TGTGCCAGCAGCCAAGATCGGGTCATCTATGGCTACACCTTC
TRBV5-6	-	TRBJ2-5	-	CASSLASGAETQYF	TGTGCCAGCAGCTTGGCATCCGGGGCTGAGACCCAGTACTTC
TRBV28	-	TRBJ1-2	-	CASSLGVGYGYTF	TGTGCCAGCAGTTTAGGGGTGGGCTATGGCTACACCTTC
TRBV19	-	TRBJ2-3	TRBD2	CASKSGTYSTDTQYF	TGTGCCAGTAAAAGCGGGACCTATAGCACAGATACGCAGTATTTT
TRBV7-2	-	TRBJ1-1	-	CASSLALGGNTEAFF	TGTGCCAGCAGCTTAGCGTTAGGAGGGAACACTGAAGCTTTCTTT
TRBV5-1	-	TRBJ2-2	-	CASSFTRAGELFF	TGCGCCAGCAGCTTCACCAGGGCCGGGGAGCTGTTTTTT
TRBV4-1	-	TRBJ1-1	-	CASSQVTGEAFF	TGCGCCAGCAGCCAAGTTACAGGTGAAGCTTTCTTT
TRBV4-2	-	TRBJ1-3	-	CASRDSDDTIYF	TGTGCCAGCAGGGACAGTGACGACACCATATATTTT
TRBV30	-	TRBJ2-7	TRBD2	CAWSAGSGGPYEQYF	TGTGCCTGGAGTGCAGGTAGCGGGGGACCCTACGAGCAGTACTTC
TRBV6-6	few	TRBJ1-5	TRBD1	CASRDRDQPQHF	TGTGCCAGTCGGGACAGGGATCAGCCCCAGCATTTT
TRBV7-9	-	TRBJ2-5	TRBD2	CASSLRFQRGRETQYF	TGTGCCAGCAGCTTAAGGTTCCAGCGGGGGCGAGAGACCCAGTACTTC
TRBV18	-	TRBJ1-1	-	CASSADPRLINTEAFF	TGTGCCAGCTCCGCGGACCCCCGGCTTATAAACACTGAAGCTTTCTTT
TRBV11-3	-	TRBJ2-5	TRBD2	CASSLLGLAGGQETQYF	TGTGCCAGCAGCTTACTGGGACTAGCGGGAGGGCAAGAGACCCAGTACTTC
TRBV28	-	TRBJ2-5	-	CASSLLSLAEETQYF	TGTGCCAGCAGTTTATTGTCCCTAGCTGAGGAGACCCAGTACTTC
TRBV4-2	-	TRBJ1-4	-	CASSQLWGTTNEKLFF	TGTGCCAGCAGCCAGCTTTGGGGGACAACTAATGAAAAACTGTTTTTT
TRBV14	-	TRBJ2-1	TRBD1	CASSPGGRWHNEQFF	TGTGCCAGCAGCCCAGGGGGAAGATGGCACAATGAGCAGTTCTTC
TRBV5-1	once	TRBJ1-1	TRBD1	CASSVGQGRKAFF	TGCGCCAGCAGCGTGGGACAGGGACGAAAAGCTTTCTTT
TRBV6-1	-	TRBJ2-6	-	CASSEEGSGANVLTF	TGTGCCAGCAGTGAAGAGGGCTCTGGGGCCAACGTCCTGACTTTC
TRBV5-8	-	TRBJ1-4	-	CASSLVGSTNEKLFF	TGTGCCAGCAGCTTGGTCGGTTCAACTAATGAAAAACTGTTTTTT
TRBV5-8	-	TRBJ2-3	TRBD2	CASSLLAVARDTQYF	TGTGCCAGCAGCTTACTAGCGGTGGCTCGGGATACGCAGTATTTT
TRBV5-1	-	TRBJ2-5	TRBD2	CASSFRSSGTQETQYF	TGCGCCAGCAGCTTTAGATCTAGCGGGACACAAGAGACCCAGTACTTC